These T cell receptor beta chains were read from a single sample in a study of neurological immune-mediated disorders. TCRdb processed the 5' RACE reads anew with MiXCR; each CDR3 protein has one entry. The table includes 39,000 or so distinct CDR3 sequences, more than 2% detected once. Sequencing input: PBMCs. The receptors stem from a man aged 25 to 40 with multiple sclerosis. The CDR3 runs from the conserved cysteine through the conserved F or W. Fields, in order: CDR3 length, J gene, D gene, clone size, V gene, CDR3 DNA, CDR3 protein. D genes are given only for firm matches. Clone size is stated in some rows and not others, as once, few, many or a class when expanded.

CDR3 length: 15
J gene: TRBJ2-2
D gene: .
clone size: many
V gene: TRBV5-1
CDR3 DNA: TGCGCCAGCAGCTTTAGTGTCCTGAACACCGGGGAGCTGTTTTTT
CDR3 protein: CASSFSVLNTGELFF

CDR3 length: 13
J gene: TRBJ1-6
D gene: .
clone size: many
V gene: TRBV10-3
CDR3 DNA: TGTGCCACCGCAGGCGCGGGGAATTCACCCCTCCACTTT
CDR3 protein: CATAGAGNSPLHF

CDR3 length: 14
J gene: TRBJ2-5
D gene: TRBD1
clone size: many
V gene: TRBV7-2
CDR3 DNA: TGTGCCAGCAGCCCCGGGACAGGAGGAGAGACCCAGTACTTC
CDR3 protein: CASSPGTGGETQYF

CDR3 length: 14
J gene: TRBJ2-7
D gene: .
clone size: many
V gene: TRBV5-1
CDR3 DNA: TGCGCCAGCAGCTTGGGACTCCGCTCCTACGAGCAGTACTTC
CDR3 protein: CASSLGLRSYEQYF

CDR3 length: 15
J gene: TRBJ2-1
D gene: TRBD1
clone size: .
V gene: TRBV28
CDR3 DNA: TGTGCCAGCACTACAGGGGGCAACTCCTACAATGAGCAGTTCTTC
CDR3 protein: CASTTGGNSYNEQFF

CDR3 length: 16
J gene: TRBJ2-1
D gene: TRBD2
clone size: many
V gene: TRBV3-1
CDR3 DNA: TGTGCCAGCAGCCCCCTGACTAGCGGGGGGCTTGGTGAGCAGTTCTTC
CDR3 protein: CASSPLTSGGLGEQFF

CDR3 length: 16
J gene: TRBJ2-7
D gene: .
clone size: many
V gene: TRBV21-1
CDR3 DNA: TGTGCCAGCAGCAAAGGGCCGAACGGAGGTTCCTACGAGCAGTACTTC
CDR3 protein: CASSKGPNGGSYEQYF

CDR3 length: 15
J gene: TRBJ2-3
D gene: TRBD1
clone size: many
V gene: TRBV5-1
CDR3 DNA: TGCGCCAGCAGCTCCTACAGGGGTGGCACAGATACGCAGTATTTT
CDR3 protein: CASSSYRGGTDTQYF

CDR3 length: 14
J gene: TRBJ2-5
D gene: TRBD1
clone size: many
V gene: TRBV10-2
CDR3 DNA: TGCGCCAGCAGGGGACAGGGGTTACAAGAGACCCAGTACTTC
CDR3 protein: CASRGQGLQETQYF

CDR3 length: 16
J gene: TRBJ2-7
D gene: TRBD1
clone size: many
V gene: TRBV3-1
CDR3 DNA: TGTGCCAGCAGCCACCCCTCCTCGACAGGGACCTACGAGCAGTACTTC
CDR3 protein: CASSHPSSTGTYEQYF

CDR3 length: 14
J gene: TRBJ2-2
D gene: .
clone size: many
V gene: TRBV3-1
CDR3 DNA: TGTGCCAGCAGCGCCGGGACGGTCACCGGGGAGCTGTTTTTT
CDR3 protein: CASSAGTVTGELFF

CDR3 length: 13
J gene: TRBJ1-1
D gene: .
clone size: many
V gene: TRBV5-1
CDR3 DNA: TGCGCCAGCAGCTCGGTTGTGAACACTGAAGCTTTCTTT
CDR3 protein: CASSSVVNTEAFF

CDR3 length: 11
J gene: TRBJ1-1
D gene: .
clone size: medium-sized
V gene: TRBV20-1
CDR3 DNA: TGCAGTGCTAGAGGGGCGGTAGAAGCTTTCTTT
CDR3 protein: CSARGAVEAFF

CDR3 length: 12
J gene: TRBJ2-5
D gene: TRBD2
clone size: many
V gene: TRBV3-1
CDR3 DNA: TGTGCCAGCAGTCTCAGCGGGGGGGCCCAGTACTTC
CDR3 protein: CASSLSGGAQYF

CDR3 length: 14
J gene: TRBJ1-1
D gene: .
clone size: many
V gene: TRBV10-3
CDR3 DNA: TGTGCCATCAATCCAGGGACCATGAACACTGAAGCTTTCTTT
CDR3 protein: CAINPGTMNTEAFF

CDR3 length: 13
J gene: TRBJ1-1
D gene: .
clone size: many
V gene: TRBV3-1
CDR3 DNA: TGTGCCAGCAGTTCTATAAGAGGGACTGAAGCTTTCTTT
CDR3 protein: CASSSIRGTEAFF

CDR3 length: 14
J gene: TRBJ2-5
D gene: .
clone size: few
V gene: TRBV5-1
CDR3 DNA: TGCGCCAGCAGCCCGGCCAACCCCGAAGAGACCCAGTACTTC
CDR3 protein: CASSPANPEETQYF

CDR3 length: 18
J gene: TRBJ1-6
D gene: TRBD1
clone size: many
V gene: TRBV5-1
CDR3 DNA: TGCGCCAGCAGCTTAAGGCCAGCGGGACAGGGGTACAATTCACCCCTCCACTTT
CDR3 protein: CASSLRPAGQGYNSPLHF

CDR3 length: 13
J gene: TRBJ1-5
D gene: .
clone size: many
V gene: TRBV6-2/TRBV6-3
CDR3 DNA: TGTGCCAGCAGTCCTTTGGACTATCAGCCCCAGCATTTT
CDR3 protein: CASSPLDYQPQHF

CDR3 length: 13
J gene: TRBJ2-7
D gene: .
clone size: many
V gene: TRBV5-1
CDR3 DNA: TGCGCCAGCAGCCCGCCAACCCTCTACGAGCAGTACTTC
CDR3 protein: CASSPPTLYEQYF

CDR3 length: 15
J gene: TRBJ1-6
D gene: .
clone size: many
V gene: TRBV11-2
CDR3 DNA: TGTGCCAGCAGTCCGGGGGGCCGGAATAATTCACCCCTCCACTTT
CDR3 protein: CASSPGGRNNSPLHF

CDR3 length: 13
J gene: TRBJ2-7
D gene: .
clone size: many
V gene: TRBV20-1
CDR3 DNA: TGCAGTGCTAGAGTAACCGGTACCTACGAGCAGTACTTC
CDR3 protein: CSARVTGTYEQYF

CDR3 length: 15
J gene: TRBJ2-3
D gene: TRBD2
clone size: many
V gene: TRBV20-1
CDR3 DNA: TGCAGTGCTAGAGTTCCAGCGGGAGGGGCAGATACGCAGTATTTT
CDR3 protein: CSARVPAGGADTQYF

CDR3 length: 14
J gene: TRBJ2-7
D gene: .
clone size: many
V gene: TRBV28
CDR3 DNA: TGTGCCAGCAGTCGAAGCGGACAGTTTTACGAGCAGTACTTC
CDR3 protein: CASSRSGQFYEQYF

CDR3 length: 20
J gene: TRBJ2-1
D gene: TRBD1
clone size: many
V gene: TRBV20-1
CDR3 DNA: TGCAGTGCTAGTTTACCCTCATATACCCTCCTCGGGACAGGGGGCAATGAGCAGTTCTTC
CDR3 protein: CSASLPSYTLLGTGGNEQFF

CDR3 length: 14
J gene: TRBJ1-1
D gene: TRBD1
clone size: .
V gene: TRBV20-1
CDR3 DNA: TGCAGTGCTAGGGAGGGGGCGCGGAACACTGAAGCTTTCTTT
CDR3 protein: CSAREGARNTEAFF

CDR3 length: 14
J gene: TRBJ1-1
D gene: .
clone size: many
V gene: TRBV11-2
CDR3 DNA: TGTGCCAGCAGCTTAGATCGGGCCCACACTGAAGCTTTCTTT
CDR3 protein: CASSLDRAHTEAFF

CDR3 length: 12
J gene: TRBJ2-7
D gene: .
clone size: many
V gene: TRBV5-6
CDR3 DNA: TGTGCCAGCAGCCCCCCCCGTGGGGAGCAGTACTTC
CDR3 protein: CASSPPRGEQYF

CDR3 length: 14
J gene: TRBJ1-4
D gene: TRBD1
clone size: many
V gene: TRBV20-1
CDR3 DNA: TGCAGTGCTAGAGGGGGACAGAATAATGAAAAACTGTTTTTT
CDR3 protein: CSARGGQNNEKLFF

CDR3 length: 16
J gene: TRBJ1-1
D gene: .
clone size: .
V gene: TRBV6-5
CDR3 DNA: TGTGCCAGCAGTCCACCACCACCCATTTCAGGGACTGAAGCTTTCTTT
CDR3 protein: CASSPPPPISGTEAFF

CDR3 length: 15
J gene: TRBJ2-1
D gene: TRBD2
clone size: many
V gene: TRBV20-1
CDR3 DNA: TGCAGTGCCCCCCGGGGCGCGGGAGCCCACAATGAGCAGTTCTTC
CDR3 protein: CSAPRGAGAHNEQFF

CDR3 length: 14
J gene: TRBJ2-2
D gene: TRBD1
clone size: many
V gene: TRBV7-2
CDR3 DNA: TGTGCCGGAGGACAGGGTAATCGGGCCGGGGAGCTGTTTTTT
CDR3 protein: CAGGQGNRAGELFF

CDR3 length: 16
J gene: TRBJ2-7
D gene: .
clone size: many
V gene: TRBV5-1
CDR3 DNA: TGCGCCAGCAGCCCGGGTGGGGGTACACCTACGAGGGAGCAGTACTTC
CDR3 protein: CASSPGGGTPTREQYF

CDR3 length: 15
J gene: TRBJ2-1
D gene: .
clone size: many
V gene: TRBV6-1
CDR3 DNA: TGTGCCAGCAGCCAAGAGCCAATAGCTTACAATGAGCAGTTCTTC
CDR3 protein: CASSQEPIAYNEQFF

CDR3 length: 15
J gene: TRBJ1-1
D gene: .
clone size: many
V gene: TRBV7-8
CDR3 DNA: TGTGCCAGCAGCTTAGTTAGAGTTTCTAACACTGAAGCTTTCTTT
CDR3 protein: CASSLVRVSNTEAFF

CDR3 length: 17
J gene: TRBJ2-5
D gene: TRBD2
clone size: many
V gene: TRBV27
CDR3 DNA: TGTGCCAGCAGTTTCCGCCCCCCTAGCGGCAGGGAAGAGACCCAGTACTTC
CDR3 protein: CASSFRPPSGREETQYF

CDR3 length: 16
J gene: TRBJ1-2
D gene: .
clone size: many
V gene: TRBV5-5
CDR3 DNA: TGTGCCAGCAGCTTGGATGACAGGCACTTTAACTATGGCTACACCTTC
CDR3 protein: CASSLDDRHFNYGYTF

CDR3 length: 15
J gene: TRBJ2-3
D gene: TRBD2
clone size: many
V gene: TRBV11-1
CDR3 DNA: TGTGCCAGCAGTCCGGGACTAGGAGACACAGATACGCAGTATTTT
CDR3 protein: CASSPGLGDTDTQYF

CDR3 length: 18
J gene: TRBJ2-3
D gene: .
clone size: many
V gene: TRBV25-1
CDR3 DNA: TGTGCCAGCAGTGAAAGGCCCCTGGCGGGGTGGAGTGCAGATACGCAGTATTTT
CDR3 protein: CASSERPLAGWSADTQYF

CDR3 length: 17
J gene: TRBJ2-3
D gene: .
clone size: many
V gene: TRBV9
CDR3 DNA: TGTGCCAGCAGTCAGAAATTAGCGGTTACTAGCACAGATACGCAGTATTTT
CDR3 protein: CASSQKLAVTSTDTQYF

CDR3 length: 17
J gene: TRBJ1-3
D gene: TRBD1
clone size: many
V gene: TRBV3-1
CDR3 DNA: TGTGCCAGCAGCCCATCCCACCGGGGACAGGGAGGAAACACCATATATTTT
CDR3 protein: CASSPSHRGQGGNTIYF

CDR3 length: 13
J gene: TRBJ2-7
D gene: .
clone size: medium-sized
V gene: TRBV20-1
CDR3 DNA: TGCAGTGCTAGAGATCTATCCGGCTACGAGCAGTACTTC
CDR3 protein: CSARDLSGYEQYF

CDR3 length: 15
J gene: TRBJ1-5
D gene: TRBD1
clone size: many
V gene: TRBV5-1
CDR3 DNA: TGCGCCAGCCGACAGGGTAATGGGGGCAATCAGCCCCAGCATTTT
CDR3 protein: CASRQGNGGNQPQHF

CDR3 length: 12
J gene: TRBJ2-7
D gene: .
clone size: many
V gene: TRBV20-1
CDR3 DNA: TGCAGTGCCCGGAGAGACAGCTACGAGCAGTACTTC
CDR3 protein: CSARRDSYEQYF

CDR3 length: 15
J gene: TRBJ2-1
D gene: TRBD2
clone size: many
V gene: TRBV12-3/TRBV12-4
CDR3 DNA: TGTGCCAGCAGTTTAAGCGGGAGCCCCTACAATGAGCAGTTCTTC
CDR3 protein: CASSLSGSPYNEQFF